This record concerns one TCR beta chain sequence. Its antigen remains unidentified. The data belong to a study of vaccination effects on CD4 cells after COVID-19. As for the study in general: As their vaccination, participants received two doses of either BNT162b2 or mRNA-1273. Study-wide results and caveats: Only a few convalescent patients and no early post-infection timepoints featured in the study.

After expansion with viral peptide pools in the ViraFEST assay, antigen-specific CD4+ T cells were sequenced. After less than twelve days in culture, the CD4+ T cells were isolated. Vaccine recipients, nucleocapsid antibody negative, had no prior SARS-CoV-2 infection. Fewer than 2.5 million PBMC were seeded per well and grown in the presence of roughly 10 IU/ml IL-2 and 8.5 to 10 ug/ml peptides. On both days 3 and 7, half of the culture medium was replaced with IL-2 medium. The trim removed 2 bases at V and 0 bases at J, leaving 3 bases unmatched. Germline V gene lookup returns CDR1 LGHDT and CDR2 YNNKEL (reference sequence). CDR3 size: 15 residues. The protocol was immunoSEQ multiplex PCR, while the TCRdb copy is restricted to in-frame clones and leaves out a portion. This repertoire shows roughly 30,000 clones, around 80% found once; its top ten account for 25% to 30%.

This sequence was found in a human donor who received a COVID-19 vaccine. J is TRBJ1-2 and V is TRBV3-1 (or the pseudogene TRBV3-2), with 7 positions matching TRBD1. The specimen was CD4+ T cells from PBMCs cultured with SARS-CoV-2 spike peptides, collected before COVID-19 vaccination. The CDR3 DNA reads TGTGCCAGCAGCCAATCAGGGGGATCTAACTATGGCTACACCTTC. Translation gives CASSQSGGSNYGYTF.